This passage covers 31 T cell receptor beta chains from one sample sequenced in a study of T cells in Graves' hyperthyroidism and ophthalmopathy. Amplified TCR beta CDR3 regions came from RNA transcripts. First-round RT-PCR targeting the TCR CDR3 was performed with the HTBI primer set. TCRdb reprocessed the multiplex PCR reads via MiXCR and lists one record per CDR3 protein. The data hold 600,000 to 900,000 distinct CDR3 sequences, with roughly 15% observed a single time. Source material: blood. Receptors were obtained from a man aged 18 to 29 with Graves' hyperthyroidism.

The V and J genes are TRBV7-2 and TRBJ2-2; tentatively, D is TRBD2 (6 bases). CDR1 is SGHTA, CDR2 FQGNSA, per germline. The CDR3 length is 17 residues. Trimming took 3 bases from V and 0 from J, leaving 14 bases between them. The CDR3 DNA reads TGTGCCAGCAGCTTGGGTTGGGGGGTTCCGAACACCGGGGAGCTGTTTTTT. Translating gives CASSLGWGVPNTGELFF.

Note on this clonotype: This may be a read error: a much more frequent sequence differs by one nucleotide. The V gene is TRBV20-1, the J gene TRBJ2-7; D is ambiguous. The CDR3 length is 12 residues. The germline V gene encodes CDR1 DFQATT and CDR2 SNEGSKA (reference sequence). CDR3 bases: TGCAGTGCTAGTCCACAGATCTACGAGCGGTACTTC. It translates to CSASPQIYERYF.

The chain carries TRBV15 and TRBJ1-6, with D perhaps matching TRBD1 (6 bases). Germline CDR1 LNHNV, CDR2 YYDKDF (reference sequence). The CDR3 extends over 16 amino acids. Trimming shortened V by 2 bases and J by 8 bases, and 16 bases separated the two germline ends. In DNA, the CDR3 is TGTGCCACCAGCAGATCTGGGGGGCTGATATATTCACCCCTCCACTTT. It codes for CATSRSGGLIYSPLHF.

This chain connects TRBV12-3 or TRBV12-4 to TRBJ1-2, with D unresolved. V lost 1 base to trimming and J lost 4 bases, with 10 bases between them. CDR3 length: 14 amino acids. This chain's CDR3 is CASSLGQVGYGYTF. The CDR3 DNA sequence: TGTGCCAGCAGTTTAGGGCAGGTGGGCTATGGCTACACCTTC.

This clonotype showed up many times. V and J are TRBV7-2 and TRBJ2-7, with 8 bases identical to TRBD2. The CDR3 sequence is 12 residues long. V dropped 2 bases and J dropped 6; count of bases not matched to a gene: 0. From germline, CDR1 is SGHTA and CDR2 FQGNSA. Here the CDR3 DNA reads TGTGCCAGCAGCTTAAGCGGGGGCGAGCAGTACTTC. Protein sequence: CASSLSGGEQYF.

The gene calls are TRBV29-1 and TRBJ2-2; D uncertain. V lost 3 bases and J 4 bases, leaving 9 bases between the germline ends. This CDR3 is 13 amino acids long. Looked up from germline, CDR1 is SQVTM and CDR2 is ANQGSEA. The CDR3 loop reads CSVDGVPTGELFF. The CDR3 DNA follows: TGCAGCGTTGATGGGGTACCCACCGGGGAGCTGTTTTTT.

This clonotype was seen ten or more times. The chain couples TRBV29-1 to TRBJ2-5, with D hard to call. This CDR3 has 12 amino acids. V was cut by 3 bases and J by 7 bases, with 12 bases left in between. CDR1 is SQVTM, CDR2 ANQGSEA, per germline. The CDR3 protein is CSVDDGSGTQYF. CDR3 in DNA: TGCAGCGTTGATGATGGGTCAGGGACCCAGTACTTC.

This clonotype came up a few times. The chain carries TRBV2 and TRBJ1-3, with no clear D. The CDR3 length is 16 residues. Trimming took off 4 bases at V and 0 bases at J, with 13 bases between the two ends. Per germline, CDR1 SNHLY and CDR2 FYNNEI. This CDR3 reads CASSASYSISGNTIYF. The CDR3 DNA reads TGTGCCAGCAGTGCGAGTTACAGCATCTCTGGAAACACCATATATTTT.

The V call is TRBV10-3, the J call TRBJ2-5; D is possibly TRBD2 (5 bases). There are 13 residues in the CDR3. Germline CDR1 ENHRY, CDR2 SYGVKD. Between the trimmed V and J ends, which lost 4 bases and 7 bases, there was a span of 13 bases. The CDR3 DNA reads TGTGCCATCAGTGCGGACTTCCCGGGGACCCAGTACTTC. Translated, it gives CAISADFPGTQYF.

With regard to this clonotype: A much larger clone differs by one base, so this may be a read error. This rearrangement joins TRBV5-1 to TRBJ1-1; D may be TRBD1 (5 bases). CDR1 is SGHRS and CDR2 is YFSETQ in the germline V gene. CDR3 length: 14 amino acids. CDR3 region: CASSWTDSNTEALF. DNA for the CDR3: TGCGCCAGCAGCTGGACTGACAGCAACACTGAAGCTCTCTTT.

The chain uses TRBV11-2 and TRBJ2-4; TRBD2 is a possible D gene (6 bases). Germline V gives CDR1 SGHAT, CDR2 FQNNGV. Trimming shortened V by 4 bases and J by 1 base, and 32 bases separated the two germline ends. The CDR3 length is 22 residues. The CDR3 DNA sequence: TGTGCCAGCAGCTCCGGGGGAGAAATTCATCAGGGAAAACTCTACGCCAAAAACATTCAGTACTTC. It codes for CASSSGGEIHQGKLYAKNIQYF.

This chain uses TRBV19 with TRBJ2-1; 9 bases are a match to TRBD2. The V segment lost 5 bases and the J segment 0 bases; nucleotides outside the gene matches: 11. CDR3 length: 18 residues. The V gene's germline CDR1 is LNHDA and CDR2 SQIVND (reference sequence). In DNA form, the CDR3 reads TGTGCCAGTAGTGCCCGGGGAGCGGGAGGAAGCTCCTACAATGAGCAGTTCTTC. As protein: CASSARGAGGSSYNEQFF.

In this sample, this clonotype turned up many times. CDR3 amino acids: CASKPGQGAVEQYF. CDR3 DNA sequence: TGTGCCAGCAAGCCAGGCCAGGGAGCTGTCGAGCAGTACTTC. J is TRBJ2-7 and V is TRBV6-1; possibly TRBD1 or TRBD2 for D (5 bases each). The germline V gene encodes CDR1 MNHNS and CDR2 SASEGT. The CDR3 spans 14 residues. Between the trimmed V and J ends, which lost 7 bases and 6 bases, there was a span of 19 bases.

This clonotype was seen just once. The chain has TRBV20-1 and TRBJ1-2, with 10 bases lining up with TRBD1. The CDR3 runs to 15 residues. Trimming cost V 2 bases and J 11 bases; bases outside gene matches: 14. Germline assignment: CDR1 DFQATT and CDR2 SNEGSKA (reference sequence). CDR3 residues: CSARSPLRDRGFYTF. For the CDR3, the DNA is TGCAGTGCTAGATCCCCCCTCCGGGACAGGGGATTTTACACCTTC.

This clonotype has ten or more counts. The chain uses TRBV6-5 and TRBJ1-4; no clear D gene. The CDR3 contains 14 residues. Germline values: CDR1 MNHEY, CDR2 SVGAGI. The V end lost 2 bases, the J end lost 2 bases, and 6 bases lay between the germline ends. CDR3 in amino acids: CASSYRTTNEKLFF. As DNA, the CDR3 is TGTGCCAGCAGTTACAGGACGACTAATGAAAAACTGTTTTTT.

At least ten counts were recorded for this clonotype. CDR3 residues: CASSPGSRKYEQYF. The CDR3 coding sequence is TGTGCCAGCTCACCGGGCTCGAGGAAATACGAGCAGTACTTC. J is TRBJ2-7 and V is TRBV18; no clear D gene. CDR1 and CDR2 from the germline V gene are KGHSH and LQKENI. The CDR3 has 14 residues. V lost 3 bases, J lost 4 bases, and 13 bases lay in between. Drawing the rest from reference TRBV18 and TRBJ2-7, the complete variable domain is NAGVMQNPRHLVRRRGQEARLRCSPMKGHSHVYWYRQLPEEGLKFMVYLQKENIIDESGMPKERFSAEFPKEGPSILRIQQVVRGDSAAYFCASSPGSRKYEQYFGPGTRLTVT.

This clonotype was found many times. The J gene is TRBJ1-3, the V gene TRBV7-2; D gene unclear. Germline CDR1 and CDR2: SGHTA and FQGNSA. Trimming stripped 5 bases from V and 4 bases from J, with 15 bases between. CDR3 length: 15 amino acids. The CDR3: CASSPRRVGGNTIYF. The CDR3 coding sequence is TGTGCCAGCAGCCCACGGCGGGTAGGAGGAAACACCATATATTTT.

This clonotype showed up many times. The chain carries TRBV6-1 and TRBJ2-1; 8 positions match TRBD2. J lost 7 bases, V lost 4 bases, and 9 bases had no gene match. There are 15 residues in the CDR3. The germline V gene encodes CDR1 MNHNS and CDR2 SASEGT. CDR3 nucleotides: TGTGCCAGCAGTGCCCGGGAGGGGCAATATAATGAGCAGTTCTTC. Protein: CASSAREGQYNEQFF.

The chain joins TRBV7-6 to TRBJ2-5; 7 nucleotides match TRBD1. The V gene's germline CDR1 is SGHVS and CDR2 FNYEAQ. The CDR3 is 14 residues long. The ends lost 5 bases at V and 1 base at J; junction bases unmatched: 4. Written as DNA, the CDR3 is TGTGCCAGCAGCCGCGGACAGGTCCAAGAGACCCAGTACTTC. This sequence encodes CASSRGQVQETQYF.

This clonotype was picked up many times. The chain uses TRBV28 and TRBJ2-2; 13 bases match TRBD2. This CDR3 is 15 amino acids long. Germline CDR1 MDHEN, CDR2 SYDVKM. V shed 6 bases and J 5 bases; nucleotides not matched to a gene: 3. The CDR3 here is CASRETSGRTGELFF. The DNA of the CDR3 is TGTGCCAGCAGGGAGACTAGCGGGAGGACCGGGGAGCTGTTTTTT.

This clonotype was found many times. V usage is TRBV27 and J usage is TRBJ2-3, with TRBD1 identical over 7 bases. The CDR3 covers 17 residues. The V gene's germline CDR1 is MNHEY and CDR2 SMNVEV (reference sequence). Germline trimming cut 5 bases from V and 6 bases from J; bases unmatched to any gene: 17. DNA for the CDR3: TGTGCCAGCAGTCCGTTGGACAGGACCTTTTCCGATGATACGCAGTATTTT. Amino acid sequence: CASSPLDRTFSDDTQYF.

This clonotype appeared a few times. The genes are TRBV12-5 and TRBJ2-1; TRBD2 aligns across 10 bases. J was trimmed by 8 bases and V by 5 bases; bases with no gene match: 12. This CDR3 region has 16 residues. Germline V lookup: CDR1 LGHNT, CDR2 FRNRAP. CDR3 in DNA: TGTGCTAGTGGTCAAGGACTAGCGGAGAGGAGAGATGAGCAGTTCTTC. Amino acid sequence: CASGQGLAERRDEQFF.

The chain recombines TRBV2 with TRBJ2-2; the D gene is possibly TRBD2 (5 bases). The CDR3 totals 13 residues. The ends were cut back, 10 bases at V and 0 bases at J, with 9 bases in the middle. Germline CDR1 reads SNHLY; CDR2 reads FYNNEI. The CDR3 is CATGGSNTGELFF. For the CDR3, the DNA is TGTGCCACCGGAGGTTCGAACACCGGGGAGCTGTTTTTT.

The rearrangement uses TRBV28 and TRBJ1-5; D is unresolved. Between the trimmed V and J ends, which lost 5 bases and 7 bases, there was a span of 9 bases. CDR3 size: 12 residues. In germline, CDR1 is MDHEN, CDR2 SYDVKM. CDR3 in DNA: TGTGCCAGCAGTACGGGCCTACAGCCCCAGCATTTT. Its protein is CASSTGLQPQHF.

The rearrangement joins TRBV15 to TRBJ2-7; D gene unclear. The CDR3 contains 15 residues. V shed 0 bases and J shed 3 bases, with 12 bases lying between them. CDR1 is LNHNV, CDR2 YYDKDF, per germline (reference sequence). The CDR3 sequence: CATSREILGDYEQYF. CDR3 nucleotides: TGTGCCACCAGCAGAGAGATCCTTGGAGACTACGAGCAGTACTTC.

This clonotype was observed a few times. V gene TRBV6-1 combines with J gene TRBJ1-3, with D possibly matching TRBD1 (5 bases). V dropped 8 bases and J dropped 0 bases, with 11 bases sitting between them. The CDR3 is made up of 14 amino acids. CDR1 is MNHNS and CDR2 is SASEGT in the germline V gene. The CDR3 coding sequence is TGTGCCAGCGGGGCAGGAATCTCTGGAAACACCATATATTTT. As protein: CASGAGISGNTIYF.

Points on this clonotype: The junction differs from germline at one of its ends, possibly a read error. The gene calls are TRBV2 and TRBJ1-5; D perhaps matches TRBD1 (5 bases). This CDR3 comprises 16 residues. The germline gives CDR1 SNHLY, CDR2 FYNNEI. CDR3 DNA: TGTGCCAGCAGGGATGACAAGGGGAATAGCATTCAGCCCCAGCATTTT. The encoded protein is CASRDDKGNSIQPQHF. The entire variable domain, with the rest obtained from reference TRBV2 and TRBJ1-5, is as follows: EPEVTQTPSHQVTQMGQEVILRCVPISNHLYFYWYRQILGQKVEFLVSFYNNEISEKSEIFDDQFSVERPDGSNFTLKIRSTKLEDSAMYFCASRDDKGNSIQPQHFGDGTRLSIL.

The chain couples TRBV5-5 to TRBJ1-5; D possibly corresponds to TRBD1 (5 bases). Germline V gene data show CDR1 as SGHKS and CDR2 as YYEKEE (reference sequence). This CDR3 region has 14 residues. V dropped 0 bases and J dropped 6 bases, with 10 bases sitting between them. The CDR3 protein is CASSLVGTSQPQHF. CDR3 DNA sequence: TGTGCCAGCAGCTTGGTAGGGACCAGTCAGCCCCAGCATTTT.

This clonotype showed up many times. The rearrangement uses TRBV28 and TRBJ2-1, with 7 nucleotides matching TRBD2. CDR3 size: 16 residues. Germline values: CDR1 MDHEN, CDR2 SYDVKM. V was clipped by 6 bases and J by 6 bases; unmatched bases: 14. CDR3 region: CASRSGTIAGFNEQFF. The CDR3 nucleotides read TGTGCCAGCAGGTCCGGGACTATTGCAGGTTTCAATGAGCAGTTCTTC.

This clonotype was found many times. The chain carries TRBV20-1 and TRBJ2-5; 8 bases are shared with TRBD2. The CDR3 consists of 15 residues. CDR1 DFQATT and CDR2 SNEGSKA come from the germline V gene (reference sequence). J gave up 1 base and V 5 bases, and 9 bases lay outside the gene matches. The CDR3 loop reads CSAAGASGPQETQYF. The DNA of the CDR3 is TGCAGTGCTGCTGGGGCTAGCGGGCCCCAAGAGACCCAGTACTTC.

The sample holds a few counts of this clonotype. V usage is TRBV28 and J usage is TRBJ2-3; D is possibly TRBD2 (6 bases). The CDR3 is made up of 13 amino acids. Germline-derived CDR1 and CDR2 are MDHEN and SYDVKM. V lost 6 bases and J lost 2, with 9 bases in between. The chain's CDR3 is CASRSGYTDTQYF. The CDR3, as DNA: TGTGCCAGCAGAAGCGGGTACACAGATACGCAGTATTTT.